A single sample gave rise to the 17 T cell receptor beta chains below, sequenced in a study of blood T cell repertoires in COVID-19. Sequencing used immunoSEQ multiplex PCR; TCRdb keeps in-frame clones, though not all of them. Here the sample spans 170,000 or so clones, around nine tenths being singletons. Sequenced sample: peripheral blood. These receptors all come from a man aged 35-49 years with active or convalescent COVID-19.

V is TRBV25-1 and J is TRBJ1-1; D is unresolved. Germline CDR1 and CDR2: MGHDK and SYGVNS. The CDR3 is 14 residues long. The V and J ends lost 3 bases and 4 bases respectively, with 12 bases between them. The CDR3 is CASSDSRRGTEAFF. In DNA, the CDR3 is TGTGCCAGCAGTGACTCCCGACGGGGCACTGAAGCTTTCTTT.

The rearrangement uses TRBV10-3 and TRBJ2-3, with 8 bases aligning to TRBD2. V lost 8 bases to trimming and J lost 3 bases; unmatched junction nucleotides: 7. CDR3 length: 14 amino acids. Per the germline V gene, CDR1 is ENHRY and CDR2 is SYGVKD. CDR3 in DNA: TGTGCCATCGCCGGGGGGGGACTTACAGATACGCAGTATTTT. This gives the protein CAIAGGGLTDTQYF.

This sequence joins TRBV30 and TRBJ2-2; 7 bases map to TRBD1. Trimming at V came to 3 bases and at J to 4 bases, leaving 2 bases not matched to a gene. The CDR3 totals 13 residues. In germline, CDR1 is GTSNPN, CDR2 SVGIG (reference sequence). The CDR3 nucleotides are TGTGCCTGGAGGGGGACAGCCACCGGGGAGCTGTTTTTT. This translates into CAWRGTATGELFF.

CDR3 sequence reads: CASNSWGQDSYEQYF. CDR3 coding DNA: TGTGCCAGCAATTCGTGGGGACAGGACTCCTACGAGCAGTACTTC. This chain connects TRBV28 to TRBJ2-7, with TRBD1 identical over 8 bases. V shed 7 bases and J 0 bases; nucleotides not matched to a gene: 8. The CDR3 has 15 amino acids. Germline V gene lookup returns CDR1 MDHEN and CDR2 SYDVKM.

The chain couples TRBV2 to TRBJ2-5; weak D call: TRBD2 (5 bases). CDR3 length: 11 amino acids. V gave up 6 bases and J gave up 4 bases, with 6 bases separating them. Germline loops: CDR1 SNHLY, CDR2 FYNNEI. CDR3 protein: CASRRGETQYF. The DNA for the CDR3 is TGTGCCAGCAGACGGGGAGAGACCCAGTACTTC.

The chain has TRBV9 and TRBJ1-4; no reliable D call. CDR1 and CDR2 from the germline V gene are SGDLS and YYNGEE. CDR3 length: 15 amino acids. Between the trimmed V and J ends, which lost 1 base and 0 bases, there was a span of 7 bases. This CDR3 reads CASSVQDSTNEKLFF. The CDR3 DNA follows: TGTGCCAGCAGCGTACAGGACTCAACTAATGAAAAACTGTTTTTT.

The rearrangement links TRBV6-6 to TRBJ1-5, with D unclear. In germline, CDR1 is MNHNY, CDR2 SVGAGI (reference sequence). Trimming took 2 bases from V and 2 from J, leaving 7 bases between them. The CDR3 totals 14 residues. The DNA for the CDR3 is TGTGCCAGCAGTTACGTTGGGCGCAATCAGCCCCAGCATTTT. Translated, it gives CASSYVGRNQPQHF.

The rearrangement links TRBV3-1 (or the pseudogene TRBV3-2) to TRBJ1-2; 9 bases align to TRBD1. Per the germline V gene, CDR1 is LGHDT and CDR2 is YNNKEL (reference sequence). V lost 1 base to trimming and J lost 4 bases; unmatched junction nucleotides: 1. The CDR3 is 14 residues long. CDR3 residues: CASSQGTGVYGYTF. The CDR3 DNA reads as TGTGCCAGCAGCCAAGGGACAGGGGTCTATGGCTACACCTTC.

The V gene is TRBV11-2, the J gene TRBJ1-2, with TRBD1 matching 10 bases. This CDR3 comprises 14 residues. Losses at the gene ends were 5 bases for V and 4 bases for J; bases not matched to a gene: 4. Germline V gene sequence: CDR1 SGHAT, CDR2 FQNNGV. CDR3 nucleotide sequence: TGTGCCAGCAGCCCTGGGACAGGGGTCTATGGCTACACCTTC. This gives the protein CASSPGTGVYGYTF.

The V and J genes are TRBV27 and TRBJ1-5, with D possibly matching TRBD1 (6 bases). Germline V CDR1 and CDR2: MNHEY, SMNVEV (reference sequence). V was clipped by 3 bases and J by 3 bases, with 15 bases between them. The CDR3 sequence is 16 residues long. This CDR3 is CASSFISPGANQPQHF. CDR3 coding DNA: TGTGCCAGCAGTTTTATCTCCCCAGGGGCCAATCAGCCCCAGCATTTT.

The rearrangement uses TRBV29-1 and TRBJ1-1, with a weak D call TRBD1 (6 bases). Looked up from germline, CDR1 is SQVTM and CDR2 is ANQGSEA. The V end lost 5 bases, the J end lost 6 bases, and 13 bases lay between the germline ends. CDR3 size: 12 residues. The CDR3 DNA reads as TGCAGCGTTAGGGCAGGGGTGCCTGAAGCTTTCTTT. It is translated as CSVRAGVPEAFF. The complete variable domain, with remaining parts taken from reference TRBV29-1 and TRBJ1-1, reads SAVISQKPSRDICQRGTSLTIQCQVDSQVTMMFWYRQQPGQSLTLIATANQGSEATYESGFVIDKFPISRPNLTFSTLTVSNMSPEDSSIYLCSVRAGVPEAFFGQGTRLTVV.

The chain recombines TRBV5-1 with TRBJ2-3; TRBD2 might be the D (7 bases). Trimming cost V 4 bases and J 2 bases, with 14 bases left between them. The CDR3 length is 15 residues. Germline-derived CDR1 and CDR2 are SGHRS and YFSETQ. CDR3 loop: CASSPGGLSTDTQYF. For the CDR3, the DNA is TGCGCCAGCAGCCCCGGGGGGCTGTCCACAGATACGCAGTATTTT.

The V call is TRBV11-2, the J call TRBJ2-7, with 12 positions matching TRBD2. This CDR3 is 13 amino acids long. The junction had 2 bases not matched to a gene; V was cut back by 8 bases and J by 3 bases. Germline CDR1 is SGHAT and CDR2 is FQNNGV. The CDR3 spells CASRTSGVYEQYF. In nucleotides, the CDR3 is TGTGCCAGCCGGACTAGCGGGGTCTACGAGCAGTACTTC.

The genes are TRBV28 and TRBJ2-3; no clear D. Trimming pared 3 bases from V and 0 bases from J, leaving 10 bases between. The CDR3 runs 15 residues. Germline V gives CDR1 MDHEN, CDR2 SYDVKM. This CDR3 reads CASSFGSTSTDTQYF. DNA for the CDR3: TGTGCCAGCAGTTTCGGTAGTACTAGCACAGATACGCAGTATTTT. Filled out from reference TRBV28 and TRBJ2-3, the complete variable domain reads DVKVTQSSRYLVKRTGEKVFLECVQDMDHENMFWYRQDPGLGLRLIYFSYDVKMKEKGDIPEGYSVSREKKERFSLILESASTNQTSMYLCASSFGSTSTDTQYFGPGTRLTVL.

The chain carries TRBV28 and TRBJ2-7, with a weak D call TRBD1 (6 bases). Trimming stripped 4 bases from V and 0 bases from J, with 10 bases between. The CDR3 spans 14 residues. Germline CDR1 reads MDHEN; CDR2 reads SYDVKM. The CDR3 is CASSSDRSSYEQYF. Written as DNA, the CDR3 is TGTGCCAGCAGTTCCGACAGGAGCTCCTACGAGCAGTACTTC.

In this sample, this clone turned up a few times. This chain uses TRBV12-3 or TRBV12-4 with TRBJ1-1; no clear D gene. Trimming shortened V by 5 bases and J by 4 bases, and 5 bases separated the two germline ends. This CDR3 spans 11 amino acids. This CDR3 is CASSLPTEAFF. The CDR3, as DNA: TGTGCCAGCAGTCTCCCCACTGAAGCTTTCTTT.

The chain links TRBV4-2 to TRBJ1-1; D unresolved. With 0 bases removed from V and 0 bases from J, the gap between germline ends came to 17 bases. This CDR3 spans 18 amino acids. CDR1 and CDR2 from the germline V gene are LGHNA and YNFKEQ. The CDR3 loop is CASSQESVGLGMNTEAFF. The CDR3 nucleotides are TGTGCCAGCAGCCAAGAATCAGTCGGCCTAGGTATGAACACTGAAGCTTTCTTT.